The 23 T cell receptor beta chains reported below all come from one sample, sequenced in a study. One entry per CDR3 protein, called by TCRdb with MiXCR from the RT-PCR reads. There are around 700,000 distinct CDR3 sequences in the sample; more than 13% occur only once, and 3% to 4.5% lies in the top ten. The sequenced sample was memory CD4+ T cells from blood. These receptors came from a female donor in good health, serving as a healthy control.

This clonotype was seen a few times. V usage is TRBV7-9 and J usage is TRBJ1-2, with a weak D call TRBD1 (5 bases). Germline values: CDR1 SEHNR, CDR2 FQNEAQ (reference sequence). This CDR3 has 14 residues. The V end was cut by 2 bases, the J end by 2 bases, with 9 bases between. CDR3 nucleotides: TGTGCCAGCAGCTTAATGGGACTCAACTATGGCTACACCTTC. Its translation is CASSLMGLNYGYTF.

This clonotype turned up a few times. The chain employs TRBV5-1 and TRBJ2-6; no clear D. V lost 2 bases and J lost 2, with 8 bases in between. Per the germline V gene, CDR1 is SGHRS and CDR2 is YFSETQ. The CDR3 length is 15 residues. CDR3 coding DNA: TGCGCCAGCAGCTTAAACGGGCCTGGGGCCAACGTCCTGACTTTC. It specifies CASSLNGPGANVLTF.

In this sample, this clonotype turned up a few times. The CDR3 DNA sequence: TGCGCCAGCAGCTTGTTGACTAGCGGGAGCGATGAGCAGTTCTTC. Protein: CASSLLTSGSDEQFF. This chain connects TRBV5-1 to TRBJ2-1; 12 bases agree with TRBD2. The CDR3 length is 15 residues. Per germline, CDR1 SGHRS and CDR2 YFSETQ. Trimming at V came to 1 base and at J to 8 bases, leaving 4 bases not matched to a gene.

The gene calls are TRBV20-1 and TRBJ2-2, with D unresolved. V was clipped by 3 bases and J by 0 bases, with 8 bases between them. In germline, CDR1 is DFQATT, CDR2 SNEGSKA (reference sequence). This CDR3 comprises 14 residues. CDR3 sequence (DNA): TGCAGTGCTAGTCGTTTACCGAACACCGGGGAGCTGTTTTTT. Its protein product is CSASRLPNTGELFF.

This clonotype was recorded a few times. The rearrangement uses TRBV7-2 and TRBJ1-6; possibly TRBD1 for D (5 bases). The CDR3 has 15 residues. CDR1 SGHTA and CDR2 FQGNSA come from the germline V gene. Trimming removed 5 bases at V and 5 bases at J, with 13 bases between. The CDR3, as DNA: TGTGCCAGCAGCCTAAGGTCGGGGGATAATTCACCCCTCCACTTT. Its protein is CASSLRSGDNSPLHF.

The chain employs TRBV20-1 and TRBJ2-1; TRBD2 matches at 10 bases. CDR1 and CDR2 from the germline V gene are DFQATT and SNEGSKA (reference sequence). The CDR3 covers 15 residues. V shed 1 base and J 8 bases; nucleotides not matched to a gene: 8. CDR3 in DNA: TGCAGTGCTAGAGCCGGGACTAGCGCGGCCCATGAGCAGTTCTTC. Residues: CSARAGTSAAHEQFF.

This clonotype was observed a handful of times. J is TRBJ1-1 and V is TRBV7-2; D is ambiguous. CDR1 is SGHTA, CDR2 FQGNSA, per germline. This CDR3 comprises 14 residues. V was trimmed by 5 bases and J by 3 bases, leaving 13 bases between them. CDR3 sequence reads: CASSALVLDTEAFF. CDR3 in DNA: TGTGCCAGCAGCGCGCTAGTATTGGACACTGAAGCTTTCTTT.

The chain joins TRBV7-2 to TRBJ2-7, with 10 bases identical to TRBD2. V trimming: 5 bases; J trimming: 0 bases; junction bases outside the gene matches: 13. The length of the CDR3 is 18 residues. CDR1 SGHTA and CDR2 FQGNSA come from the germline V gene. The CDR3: CASSPTETSGLSSYEQYF. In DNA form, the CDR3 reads TGTGCCAGCAGCCCCACGGAGACTAGCGGGCTGAGCTCCTACGAGCAGTACTTC.

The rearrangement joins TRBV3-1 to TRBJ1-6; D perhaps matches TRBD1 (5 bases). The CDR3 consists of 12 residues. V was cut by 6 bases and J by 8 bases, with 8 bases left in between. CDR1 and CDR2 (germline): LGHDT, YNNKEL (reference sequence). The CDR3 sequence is CASRLGDSPLHF. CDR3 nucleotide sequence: TGTGCCAGCAGGTTAGGGGATTCACCCCTCCACTTT.

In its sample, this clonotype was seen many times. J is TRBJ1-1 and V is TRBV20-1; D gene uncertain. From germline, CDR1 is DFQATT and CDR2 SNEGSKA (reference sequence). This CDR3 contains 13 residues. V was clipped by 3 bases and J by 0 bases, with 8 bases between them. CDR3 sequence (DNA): TGCAGTGCTAGCCCCAATTTGAACACTGAAGCTTTCTTT. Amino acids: CSASPNLNTEAFF.

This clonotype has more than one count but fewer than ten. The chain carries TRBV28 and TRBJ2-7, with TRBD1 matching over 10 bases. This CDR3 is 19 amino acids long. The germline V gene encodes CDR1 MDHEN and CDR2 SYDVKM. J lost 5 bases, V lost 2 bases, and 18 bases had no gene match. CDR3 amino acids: CASSLLTGGGTGAVDEQYF. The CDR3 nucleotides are TGTGCCAGCAGTTTACTCACCGGGGGGGGGACAGGGGCCGTGGACGAGCAGTACTTC.

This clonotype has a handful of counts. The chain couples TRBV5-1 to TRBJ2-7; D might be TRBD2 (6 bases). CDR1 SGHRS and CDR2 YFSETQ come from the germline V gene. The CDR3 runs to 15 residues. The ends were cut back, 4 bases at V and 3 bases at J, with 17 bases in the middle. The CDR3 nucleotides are TGCGCCAGCAGCCCCTTGGACTTCGGGGGCTACGAGCAGTACTTC. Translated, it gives CASSPLDFGGYEQYF.

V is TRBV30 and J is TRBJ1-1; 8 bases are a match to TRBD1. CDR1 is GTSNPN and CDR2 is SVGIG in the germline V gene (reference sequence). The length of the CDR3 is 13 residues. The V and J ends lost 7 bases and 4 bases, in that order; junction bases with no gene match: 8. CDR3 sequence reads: CAYGQGGGTEAFF. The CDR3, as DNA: TGTGCCTACGGACAGGGCGGCGGCACTGAAGCTTTCTTT.

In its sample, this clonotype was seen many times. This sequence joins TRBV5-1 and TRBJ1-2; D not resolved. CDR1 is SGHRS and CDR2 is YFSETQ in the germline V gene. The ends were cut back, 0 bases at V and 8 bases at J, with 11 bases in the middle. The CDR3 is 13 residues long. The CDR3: CASSLDLDGGYTF. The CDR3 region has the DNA TGCGCCAGCAGCTTGGACCTGGACGGCGGCTACACCTTC. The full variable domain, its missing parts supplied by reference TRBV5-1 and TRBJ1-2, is KAGVTQTPRYLIKTRGQQVTLSCSPISGHRSVSWYQQTPGQGLQFLFEYFSETQRNKGNFPGRFSGRQFSNSRSEMNVSTLELGDSALYLCASSLDLDGGYTFGSGTRLTVV.

The CDR3 DNA sequence: TGTGCCAGCAGCTTCTCCGGGACAGGGGGCGGACAGCCCCAGCATTTT. Residues: CASSFSGTGGGQPQHF. The chain recombines TRBV7-2 with TRBJ1-5, with 12 bases matching TRBD1. The CDR3 is 16 residues long. V lost 3 bases and J lost 7; bases outside the gene matches: 7. CDR1 and CDR2 (germline): SGHTA, FQGNSA.

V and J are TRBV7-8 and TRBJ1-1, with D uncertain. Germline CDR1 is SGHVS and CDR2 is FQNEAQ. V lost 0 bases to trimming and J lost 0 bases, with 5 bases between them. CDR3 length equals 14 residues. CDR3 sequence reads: CASSLARVNTEAFF. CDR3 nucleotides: TGTGCCAGCAGCTTAGCGCGAGTGAACACTGAAGCTTTCTTT.

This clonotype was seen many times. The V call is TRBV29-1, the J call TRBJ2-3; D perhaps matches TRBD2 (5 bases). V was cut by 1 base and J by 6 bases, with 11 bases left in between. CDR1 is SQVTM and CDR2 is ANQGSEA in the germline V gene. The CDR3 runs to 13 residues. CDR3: CSVEVLERDTQYF. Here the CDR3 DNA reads TGCAGCGTTGAAGTACTGGAGCGGGATACGCAGTATTTT.

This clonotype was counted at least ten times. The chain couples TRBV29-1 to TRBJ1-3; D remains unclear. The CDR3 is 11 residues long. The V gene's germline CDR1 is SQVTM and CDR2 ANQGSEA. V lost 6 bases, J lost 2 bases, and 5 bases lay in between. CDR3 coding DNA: TGCAGCGTGACAACTGGAAACACCATATATTTT. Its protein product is CSVTTGNTIYF.

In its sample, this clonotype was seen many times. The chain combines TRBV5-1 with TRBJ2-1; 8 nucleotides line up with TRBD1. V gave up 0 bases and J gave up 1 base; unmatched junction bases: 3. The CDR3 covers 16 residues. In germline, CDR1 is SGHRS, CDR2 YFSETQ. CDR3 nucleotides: TGCGCCAGCAGCTTGGTTGGGACAGGTTCCTACAATGAGCAGTTCTTC. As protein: CASSLVGTGSYNEQFF.

CDR3 in amino acids: CASSLAGSGQPQHF. Here the CDR3 DNA reads TGTGCCAGCAGCTTAGCCGGTTCCGGCCAGCCCCAGCATTTT. The chain recombines TRBV7-2 with TRBJ1-5; D is unresolved. This CDR3 has 14 residues. The V end was cut by 0 bases, the J end by 7 bases, with 10 bases between. The germline V gene has CDR1 SGHTA and CDR2 FQGNSA.

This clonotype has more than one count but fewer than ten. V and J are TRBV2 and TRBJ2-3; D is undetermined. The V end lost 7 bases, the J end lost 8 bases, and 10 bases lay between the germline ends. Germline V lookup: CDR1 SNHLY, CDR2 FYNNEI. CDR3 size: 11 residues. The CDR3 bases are TGTGCCAGCAATACCGCTGGTACGCAGTATTTT. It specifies CASNTAGTQYF.

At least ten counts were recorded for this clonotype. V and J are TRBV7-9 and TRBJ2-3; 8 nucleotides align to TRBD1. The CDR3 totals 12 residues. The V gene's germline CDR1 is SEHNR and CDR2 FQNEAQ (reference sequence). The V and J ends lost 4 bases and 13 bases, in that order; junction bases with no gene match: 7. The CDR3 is CASSSGTGHKYF. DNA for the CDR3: TGTGCCAGCAGCTCCGGGACAGGTCATAAGTATTTT.

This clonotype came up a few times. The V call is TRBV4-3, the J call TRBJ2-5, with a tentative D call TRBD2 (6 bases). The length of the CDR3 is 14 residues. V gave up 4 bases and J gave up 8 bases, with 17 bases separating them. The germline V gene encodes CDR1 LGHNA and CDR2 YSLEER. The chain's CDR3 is CASSPGLAPITQYF. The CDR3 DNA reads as TGCGCCAGCAGCCCGGGACTGGCCCCCATAACCCAGTACTTC.